This T cell receptor beta chain originates from a study of CD8+ T cells in alopecia areata. RNA was isolated and reverse transcribed to cDNA, the sequencing template. The data were produced by immunoSEQ multiplex PCR, yet TCRdb's version contains in-frame clones alone and is incomplete. The sample lists 15,000 to 20,000 clones; around 50% were seen once. The CDR3 extends over 14 amino acids. Trimming at V came to 3 bases and at J to 2 bases, leaving 1 base not matched to a gene. CDR1 is SGHTA and CDR2 is FQGTGA in the germline V gene. Described treatment: oral pan-JAK inhibitor, 5-10 mg twice daily. It was from alopecia areata patients that lesional scalp punch biopsies and peripheral blood were collected.

The sample in question was skin, obtained at week 4, from a patient treated with tofacitinib. This TCR was recovered from a human donor with alopecia areata. This sequence joins TRBV7-3 and TRBJ2-5; TRBD2 matches at 9 bases. The CDR3 DNA sequence: TGTGCCAGCAGCTTGGCGGGGGGGCAAGAGACCCAGTACTTC. Protein: CASSLAGGQETQYF. Together with reference TRBV7-3 and TRBJ2-5, the CDR3 gives the full variable domain: GAGVSQTPSNKVTEKGKYVELRCDPISGHTALYWYRQSLGQGPEFLIYFQGTGAADDSGLPNDRFFAVRPEGSVSTLKIQRTERGDSAVYLCASSLAGGQETQYFGPGTRLLVL.